This T cell receptor (beta chain) emerged from a study of cytomegalovirus exposure and HLA in healthy donors. Concerning this clone itself: The antigen remains unidentified.

The ends lost 5 bases at V and 6 bases at J; junction bases unmatched: 3. Germline CDR1 is MRHNA and CDR2 is SNTAGT. CDR3 length: 14 residues. PCR primers comprised 60 Vbeta and 13 Jbeta primers. Profiled with immunoSEQ multiplex PCR; TCRdb holds only in-frame clones, not every one. Here the sample spans over 110,000 clones, approximately 80% being singletons. Study-level results: DRB1 had the most TCR associations and HLA-C the fewest, a later analysis found, with rates varying by HLA locus. Some public TCRs appeared in many individuals, while most sequences were rare.

The sample was PBMCs. This chain connects TRBV6-4 to TRBJ2-1, with TRBD1 matching over 11 bases. The clonotype originates from a woman in her late teens or twenties in good health and CMV-seropositive. The CDR3 DNA follows: TGTGCCAGCAGTTCCGGGACAGGGGGCAATGAGCAGTTCTTC. Its protein is CASSSGTGGNEQFF.